This T cell receptor beta chain was retrieved from a study of T-cell memory formation after mild COVID-19. Overall study results and limits: There was no confirmation that second-wave clones peaking on day 37 were SARS-CoV-2 specific.

Comment on this clonotype: Antigen specificity is unknown.

Barcoded TCR alpha and TCR beta cDNA libraries with UMIs came from 5'RACE using constant-segment primers. TCRdb re-derived calls from the 5' RACE reads in MiXCR, one entry per CDR3 protein. In the table there are approximately 240,000 distinct CDR3 sequences, over 15% of which are singletons. Trimming left V 5 bases short and J 3 bases short, with 14 bases between. The CDR3 sequence is 14 residues long. Germline V lookup: CDR1 DFQATT, CDR2 SNEGSKA (reference sequence). The sequence was obtained from a man between 18 and 29 years old who had mild COVID-19 (a few samples of this study predate the infection). Cell type and time point are not known. J is TRBJ1-5 and V is TRBV20-1, with no clear D. Source material: PBMCs or a T cell subset sorted from them (not recorded which). CDR3 sequence reads: CSAASRVSNQPQHF. As DNA, the CDR3 is TGCAGTGCTGCGTCCCGGGTTTCCAATCAGCCCCAGCATTTT.